Each of the 10 T cell receptor beta chains below was sequenced from the same sample in a study of blood T cell repertoires in COVID-19. This table comes from immunoSEQ multiplex PCR, and its TCRdb copy is limited to in-frame clones, with some not included. The sample lists about 100,000 clones, about 80% occurring once. The source material was peripheral blood. These receptors originate from a man between 65 and 85 years old with active or convalescent COVID-19.

The gene calls are TRBV6-2 or TRBV6-3 and TRBJ2-3; 8 bases are a match to TRBD2. From germline, CDR1 is MNHEY and CDR2 SVGEGT. The CDR3 has 16 residues. After removal of 2 bases from V and 2 bases from J, the junction contained 6 bases not matched to a gene. The CDR3 here is CASSYIAGKTTDTQYF. CDR3 bases: TGTGCCAGCAGTTACATAGCGGGGAAAACCACAGATACGCAGTATTTT.

The chain combines TRBV12-3 or TRBV12-4 with TRBJ2-3, with D tentatively TRBD2 (6 bases). The CDR3 has 13 residues. Trimming left V 6 bases short and J 9 bases short, with 16 bases between. CDR3 sequence reads: CASSAPGGVTQYF. The CDR3 DNA is TGTGCCAGCAGCGCCCCCGGGGGAGTCACGCAGTATTTT.

The chain is built from TRBV6-1 and TRBJ2-3; D uncertain. Between the trimmed V and J ends, which lost 3 bases and 3 bases, there was a span of 7 bases. Germline V gene data show CDR1 as MNHNS and CDR2 as SASEGT. CDR3 size: 13 residues. CDR3 nucleotide sequence: TGTGCCAGCAGTGAGGCGGCGACAGATACGCAGTATTTT. Amino acids: CASSEAATDTQYF.

This clone occurred once. The genes are TRBV7-9 and TRBJ2-7, with 8 bases that match TRBD1. Germline V gene lookup returns CDR1 SEHNR and CDR2 FQNEAQ (reference sequence). The CDR3 loop spans 14 amino acids. J was trimmed by 2 bases and V by 5 bases; bases with no gene match: 5. The CDR3 reads CASSTQGAAYEQYF. CDR3 sequence (DNA): TGTGCCAGCAGCACTCAGGGGGCCGCCTACGAGCAGTACTTC.

The chain recombines TRBV20-1 with TRBJ2-1, with D perhaps TRBD1 or TRBD2 (6 bases each). The germline gives CDR1 DFQATT, CDR2 SNEGSKA (reference sequence). The ends were cut back, 3 bases at V and 6 bases at J, with 9 bases in the middle. CDR3 length: 12 residues. Written as DNA, the CDR3 is TGCAGTGCTAGTGAGGGGGGCAATGAGCAGTTCTTC. It codes for CSASEGGNEQFF.

This rearrangement joins TRBV7-8 to TRBJ1-2, with 7 positions matching TRBD1. V trimming: 5 bases; J trimming: 8 bases; junction bases outside the gene matches: 11. CDR3 length equals 14 residues. Germline CDR1 and CDR2: SGHVS and FQNEAQ. CDR3 nucleotides: TGTGCCAGCAGCCCACAGGGGAAGGGGGTCGGCTACACCTTC. This sequence encodes CASSPQGKGVGYTF. The entire variable domain, with the rest obtained from reference TRBV7-8 and TRBJ1-2, is as follows: GAGVSQSPRYKVAKRGQDVALRCDPISGHVSLFWYQQALGQGPEFLTYFQNEAQLDKSGLPSDRFFAERPEGSVSTLKIQRTQQEDSAVYLCASSPQGKGVGYTFGSGTRLTVV.

The V call is TRBV5-1, the J call TRBJ1-4, with TRBD1 matching 9 bases. The CDR3 has 14 amino acids. CDR1 and CDR2 from the germline V gene are SGHRS and YFSETQ. The junction had 7 bases not matched to a gene; V was cut back by 5 bases and J by 8 bases. In nucleotides, the CDR3 is TGCGCCAGCAGTCCGGGACAGGGCTACGAAAAACTGTTTTTT. Its translation: CASSPGQGYEKLFF.

The chain recombines TRBV15 with TRBJ2-7; D possibly corresponds to TRBD2 (5 bases). The CDR3 runs to 17 residues. The V end lost 2 bases, the J end lost 1 base, and 18 bases lay between the germline ends. Looked up from germline, CDR1 is LNHNV and CDR2 is YYDKDF (reference sequence). The CDR3 loop is CATSRTMLPGESYEQYF. The CDR3 DNA reads TGTGCCACCAGCAGAACGATGTTGCCCGGGGAGTCCTACGAGCAGTACTTC.

The V and J genes are TRBV6-5 and TRBJ2-7, with 9 bases aligning to TRBD1. Germline V CDR1 and CDR2: MNHEY, SVGAGI. V dropped 6 bases and J dropped 3; count of bases not matched to a gene: 9. The CDR3 runs 15 residues. The CDR3 DNA reads as TGTGCCAGCAGCCGGTCCGGGACAGGGATCTACGAGCAGTACTTC. Amino acid sequence: CASSRSGTGIYEQYF.

This sequence joins TRBV29-1 and TRBJ1-3; D might be TRBD1 (5 bases). Trimming pared 6 bases from V and 4 bases from J, leaving 22 bases between. Germline-derived CDR1 and CDR2 are SQVTM and ANQGSEA. The CDR3 consists of 16 residues. The CDR3: CSVPPPVGQGGNTIYF. The CDR3 DNA is TGCAGCGTCCCCCCTCCCGTTGGGCAGGGCGGAAACACCATATATTTT. Combining the CDR3 with reference TRBV29-1 and TRBJ1-3 gives the whole variable domain SAVISQKPSRDICQRGTSLTIQCQVDSQVTMMFWYRQQPGQSLTLIATANQGSEATYESGFVIDKFPISRPNLTFSTLTVSNMSPEDSSIYLCSVPPPVGQGGNTIYFGEGSWLTVV.